These 17 T cell receptor beta chains came from one sample sequenced in a study of Graves' ophthalmopathy and Graves' hyperthyroidism. RNA transcripts provided the template for amplifying TCR beta CDR3 regions. Following a first-round RT-PCR that used HTBI primers, a second-round multiplex PCR was carried out. TCRdb redid the calling of the multiplex PCR reads with MiXCR, one entry per CDR3 protein. The data show around 1,000,000 distinct CDR3 sequences, about 38% seen once. Source material: peripheral blood or thyroid tissue (not recorded which). These TCRs come from an adult man with Graves' hyperthyroidism.

This clonotype turned up a few times. The junction departs from germline at one end; a sequencing error may be responsible. CDR3 amino acids: CASSFLPRDTKAFF. CDR3 sequence (DNA): TGTGCCAGCAGCTTTCTACCGAGGGACACTAAAGCTTTCTTT. This sequence joins TRBV5-6 and TRBJ1-1; D is possibly TRBD1 (6 bases). CDR1 and CDR2 from the germline V gene are SGHDT and YYEEEE. The CDR3 length is 14 residues.

This clonotype was seen ten or more times. This chain links TRBV24-1 with TRBJ2-2; D call uncertain. The CDR3 is made up of 14 amino acids. V was shortened by 2 bases and J by 7 bases, with 10 bases between the two germline ends. Germline V gene data show CDR1 as KGHDR and CDR2 as SFDVKD. In DNA form, the CDR3 reads TGTGCCACCAGTGATTCCTCCTCTGTCGGGGAGCTGTTTTTT. Protein product: CATSDSSSVGELFF.

This clonotype showed up just a few times. V and J are TRBV5-1 and TRBJ2-5; 7 bases are shared with TRBD1. J gave up 2 bases and V 8 bases, and 6 bases lay outside the gene matches. Germline CDR1 is SGHRS and CDR2 is YFSETQ. The CDR3 has 13 amino acids. This CDR3 reads CASKQTGQETQYF. The CDR3 DNA reads TGCGCCAGTAAACAGACAGGGCAAGAGACCCAGTACTTC.

This sequence joins TRBV9 and TRBJ1-2; D is unresolved. Trimming left V 4 bases short and J 4 bases short, with 17 bases between. CDR3 size: 15 residues. Germline lookup yields CDR1 SGDLS and CDR2 YYNGEE. This CDR3 reads CASSWLQESRYGYTF. CDR3 sequence (DNA): TGTGCCAGCAGCTGGCTTCAGGAATCTCGCTATGGCTACACCTTC.

The chain links TRBV10-3 to TRBJ2-7, with D hard to call. Trimming stripped 4 bases from V and 3 bases from J, with 10 bases between. The CDR3 runs to 13 residues. Per germline, CDR1 ENHRY and CDR2 SYGVKD. The CDR3 spells CAISATDNYEQYF. The CDR3 DNA follows: TGTGCCATCAGTGCTACCGACAACTACGAGCAGTACTTC.

This clonotype was seen ten or more times. The chain recombines TRBV9 with TRBJ2-7; D is unresolved. The germline gives CDR1 SGDLS, CDR2 YYNGEE. This CDR3 region has 12 residues. The ends were cut back, 4 bases at V and 6 bases at J, with 11 bases in the middle. The CDR3 nucleotides are TGTGCCAGCAGCCCCGCATTCTCCGAGCAGTACTTC. Its translation: CASSPAFSEQYF.

V and J are TRBV7-8 and TRBJ1-2, with unresolved D. CDR3 length: 16 amino acids. Trimming took 1 base from V and 3 from J, leaving 15 bases between them. Germline V CDR1 and CDR2: SGHVS, FQNEAQ. CDR3 residues: CASSLERSQRHYGYTF. CDR3 DNA sequence: TGTGCCAGCAGCTTAGAAAGGTCACAGCGCCACTATGGCTACACCTTC.

The chain uses TRBV4-3 and TRBJ2-7; 12 nucleotides match TRBD2. CDR3 length: 19 amino acids. CDR1 and CDR2 from the germline V gene are LGHNA and YSLEER. V shed 0 bases, J shed 1 base, and the junction held 10 bases outside the gene matches. In DNA, the CDR3 is TGCGCCAGCAGCCAAGATCTTATACTAGCGGGGGGTCTATCCTACGAGCAGTACTTC. Protein sequence: CASSQDLILAGGLSYEQYF.

This chain uses TRBV14 with TRBJ1-2; D is unresolved. The ends were cut back, 0 bases at V and 8 bases at J, with 7 bases in the middle. The germline CDR1 and CDR2 sequences are SGHDN and FVKESK. There are 12 residues in the CDR3. CDR3 loop: CASSQDTRGYTF. For the CDR3, the DNA is TGTGCCAGCAGCCAAGATACCAGAGGCTACACCTTC.

This clonotype appeared many times. The chain combines TRBV12-3 or TRBV12-4 with TRBJ1-1; possible D gene TRBD1, 6 bases. This CDR3 spans 14 amino acids. Trimming stripped 5 bases from V and 4 bases from J, with 14 bases between. CDR3 region: CASSQQGGATEAFF. DNA of the CDR3: TGTGCCAGCAGTCAACAGGGAGGTGCCACTGAAGCTTTCTTT.

This clonotype came up many times. This chain joins TRBV5-4 and TRBJ2-7, with a possible D match to TRBD2 (5 bases). Deletions cut 2 bases from V and 2 bases from J, with 8 bases between. CDR1 and CDR2 from the germline V gene are SGHNT and YYREEE (reference sequence). The length of the CDR3 is 13 residues. CDR3 amino acids: CASSLDGAYEQYF. CDR3 DNA: TGTGCCAGCAGCTTAGACGGGGCCTACGAGCAGTACTTC.

A few counts support this clonotype. The J gene is TRBJ1-3, the V gene TRBV20-1, with a weak D call TRBD1 (6 bases). The germline CDR1 and CDR2 sequences are DFQATT and SNEGSKA (reference sequence). The CDR3 extends over 12 amino acids. Trimming removed 5 bases from V and 4 bases from J, with 9 bases in between. In nucleotides, the CDR3 is TGCAGTGCTCGAGGACAGGGAAACACCATATATTTT. Its protein product is CSARGQGNTIYF.

Comments on this clonotype: This may come from a read error, since a much larger clone is one base off. This chain connects TRBV7-2 to TRBJ2-2, with 12 bases aligning to TRBD2. Germline loops: CDR1 SGHTA, CDR2 FQGNSA. CDR3 length equals 15 residues. The CDR3 protein is CAGSLRLAGAGELFF. In DNA form, the CDR3 reads TGTGCCGGCAGCTTAAGACTAGCGGGAGCTGGGGAGCTGTTTTTT.

The CDR3 nucleotides are TGCAGTACCCACAGGGGTGTAGGTTCACCCCTCCACTTT. Protein sequence: CSTHRGVGSPLHF. V and J are TRBV20-1 and TRBJ1-6; 7 positions match TRBD1. This CDR3 contains 13 residues. V was pared by 8 bases and J by 9 bases, with 10 bases of the junction left unmatched. CDR1 and CDR2 (germline): DFQATT, SNEGSKA (reference sequence).

For this clonotype: The conserved final phenylalanine or tryptophan is absent from the CDR3, which likely points to a read error. In nucleotides, the CDR3 is TGTGCCAGCAGCCTCCTCCGGGACATAATCTCAATGAACACTGAAGCTTTCTCT. Protein: CASSLLRDIISMNTEAFS. This chain links TRBV11-1 with TRBJ1-1; possibly TRBD1 for D (6 bases). Germline assignment: CDR1 SGHAT and CDR2 FQDESV (reference sequence). The CDR3 has 18 amino acids. Trimming pared 5 bases from V and 0 bases from J, leaving 22 bases between.

V usage is TRBV4-2 and J usage is TRBJ2-3; no clear D gene. Germline lookup yields CDR1 LGHNA and CDR2 YNFKEQ. V was trimmed by 0 bases and J by 6 bases, leaving 4 bases between them. There are 12 residues in the CDR3. The CDR3 nucleotides are TGTGCCAGCAGCCAAGAAGGGGATACGCAGTATTTT. It is translated as CASSQEGDTQYF.

As for this clonotype: Given a much more abundant clone one base away, this may be a read error. The rearrangement joins TRBV6-2 or TRBV6-3 to TRBJ1-2; 8 bases are shared with TRBD1. Germline V gene sequence: CDR1 MNHEY, CDR2 SVGEGT. The CDR3 is 15 amino acids. Trimming cost V 4 bases and J 6 bases; bases outside gene matches: 10. CDR3 DNA: TGTGCCAGCAGTTCAACAGGGGGAGGGAACCATGGCTACACCTTC. It is translated as CASSSTGGGNHGYTF.